The 6 T cell receptor beta chains below come from one sample, sequenced in a study of technical replicates of blood from a handful of donors. Repertoires were generated with immunoSEQ multiplex PCR, while TCRdb's copy carries only in-frame clones and drops some. The sample has approximately 89,000 clones, about 94% seen once. The specimen sequenced was T cells isolated from PBMCs. The receptor source for this set is a human donor in good health.

The rearrangement joins TRBV18 to TRBJ1-2; D may be TRBD1 (6 bases). Germline CDR1 is KGHSH and CDR2 is LQKENI. V lost 6 bases and J 10 bases, leaving 12 bases between the germline ends. The CDR3 length is 11 residues. CDR3 protein: CASSEDSSYTF. CDR3 DNA: TGTGCCAGCTCGGAGGACAGCTCCTACACCTTC.

This rearrangement joins TRBV4-1 to TRBJ1-5, with D perhaps matching TRBD1 (6 bases). The CDR3 covers 15 residues. V shed 1 base and J shed 3 bases, with 10 bases lying between them. Germline-derived CDR1 and CDR2 are MGHRA and YSYEKL. CDR3 nucleotides: TGCGCCAGCAGCCAAGTGGGACAATACAATCAGCCCCAGCATTTT. It is translated as CASSQVGQYNQPQHF.

The rearrangement links TRBV5-4 to TRBJ1-2, with 12 bases identical to TRBD1. The J segment lost 0 bases and the V segment lost 4 bases, leaving 10 bases of the junction unmatched. The CDR3 runs to 18 residues. The V gene's germline CDR1 is SGHNT and CDR2 YYREEE (reference sequence). CDR3 residues: CASSDPPGTGGPNYGYTF. In DNA, the CDR3 is TGTGCCAGCAGCGACCCACCCGGGACAGGGGGCCCTAACTATGGCTACACCTTC.

The chain links TRBV29-1 to TRBJ2-5; maybe TRBD1 (5 bases). V lost 6 bases and J 5 bases, leaving 19 bases between the germline ends. The CDR3 has 14 residues. The germline V gene encodes CDR1 SQVTM and CDR2 ANQGSEA. The CDR3 region is CSVVVPAGIETQYF. CDR3 DNA: TGCAGCGTGGTCGTGCCGGCAGGGATCGAGACCCAGTACTTC.

CDR3 DNA sequence: TGTGCCAGCAGCTTAGCGGACAGGAACACTGAAGCTTTCTTT. It yields the protein CASSLADRNTEAFF. J is TRBJ1-1 and V is TRBV7-9; D may be TRBD1 (6 bases). V was pared by 0 bases and J by 1 base, with 6 bases between. CDR3 length: 14 amino acids. Germline values: CDR1 SEHNR, CDR2 FQNEAQ (reference sequence). The full variable domain, in which reference TRBV7-9 and TRBJ1-1 provide the parts outside the CDR3, is DTGVSQNPRHKITKRGQNVTFRCDPISEHNRLYWYRQTLGQGPEFLTYFQNEAQLEKSRLLSDRFSAERPKGSFSTLEIQRTEQGDSAMYLCASSLADRNTEAFFGQGTRLTVV.

V and J are TRBV28 and TRBJ2-1; D perhaps matches TRBD2 (6 bases). Per germline, CDR1 MDHEN and CDR2 SYDVKM. The CDR3 is made up of 15 amino acids. Trimming removed 5 bases from V and 8 bases from J, with 19 bases in between. The CDR3 loop is CASSLVGGEAHEQFF. CDR3 DNA: TGTGCCAGCAGTCTGGTGGGGGGAGAAGCCCATGAGCAGTTCTTC. The full variable domain, rest sourced from reference TRBV28 and TRBJ2-1, is DVKVTQSSRYLVKRTGEKVFLECVQDMDHENMFWYRQDPGLGLRLIYFSYDVKMKEKGDIPEGYSVSREKKERFSLILESASTNQTSMYLCASSLVGGEAHEQFFGPGTRLTVL.